This T cell receptor beta chain comes out of a study of T-cell reconstitution after alpha-beta-depleted transplantation in children. The CDR3 sequence is 15 residues long. V lost 0 bases to trimming and J lost 5 bases, with 14 bases between them. In germline, CDR1 is SQVTM, CDR2 ANQGSEA. Unique molecular identifiers were incorporated during preparation of the TCRbeta library. TCRdb called the PCR reads again in MiXCR, with one record for every CDR3 protein. The sample lists about 190,000 distinct CDR3 sequences; around 7% were seen once. This clonotype was detected many times. Sequencing was performed on PBMCs from the stem cell graft donor, taken from the stem cell graft. The chain couples TRBV29-1 to TRBJ2-1; D possibly corresponds to TRBD1 (6 bases). This TCR was sampled from a human donor who donated a stem cell graft to a child with Wiskott-Aldrich syndrome. The DNA for the CDR3 is TGCAGCGTTGAAGATCCCCCTCGACAGGACAATGAGCAGTTCTTC. Translation: CSVEDPPRQDNEQFF.